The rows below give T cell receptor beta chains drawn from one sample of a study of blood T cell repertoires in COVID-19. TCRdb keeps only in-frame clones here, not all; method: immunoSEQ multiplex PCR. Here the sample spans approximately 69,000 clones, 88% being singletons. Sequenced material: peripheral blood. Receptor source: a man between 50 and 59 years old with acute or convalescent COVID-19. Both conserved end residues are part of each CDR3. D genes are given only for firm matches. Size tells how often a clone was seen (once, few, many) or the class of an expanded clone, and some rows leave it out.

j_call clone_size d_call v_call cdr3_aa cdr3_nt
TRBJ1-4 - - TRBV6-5 CASSYSGTPNEKLFF TGTGCCAGCAGTTACAGTGGGACACCTAATGAAAAACTGTTTTTT
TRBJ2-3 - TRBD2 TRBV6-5 CASSWGGVTDTQYF TGTGCCAGCAGTTGGGGGGGGGTCACAGATACGCAGTATTTT
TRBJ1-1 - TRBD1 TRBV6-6 CASSTTGGTEAFF TGTGCCAGCAGTACAACAGGGGGCACTGAAGCTTTCTTT
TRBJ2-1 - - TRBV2 CASSALAFNTDEQFF TGTGCCAGCAGCGCCCTAGCTTTCAACACGGATGAGCAGTTCTTC
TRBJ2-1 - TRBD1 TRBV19 CASSTRPGQHYNEQFF TGTGCCAGTAGTACTCGACCGGGACAGCACTACAATGAGCAGTTCTTC
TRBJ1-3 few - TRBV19 CASNHRDNGNTIYF TGTGCCAGTAACCACCGGGACAATGGAAACACCATATATTTT
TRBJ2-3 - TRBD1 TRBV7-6 CASSKQGATFTDTQYF TGTGCCAGCAGTAAACAGGGGGCCACCTTCACAGATACGCAGTATTTT
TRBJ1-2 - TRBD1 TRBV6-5 CASSQGQGNYGYTF TGTGCCAGCAGCCAGGGACAGGGGAACTATGGCTACACCTTC
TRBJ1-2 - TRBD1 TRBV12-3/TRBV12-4 CASTKTGNSGYTF TGTGCCAGCACCAAGACAGGGAATAGTGGCTACACCTTC
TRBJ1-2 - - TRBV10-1 CASSESGAYGYTF TGCGCCAGCAGTGAGTCAGGGGCCTATGGCTACACCTTC
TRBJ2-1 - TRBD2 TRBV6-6 CASSLPSAGVGLNEQFF TGTGCCAGCAGTCTGCCTTCAGCGGGGGTGGGGCTAAATGAGCAGTTCTTC
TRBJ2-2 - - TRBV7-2 CASSSRAGALSGELFF TGTGCCAGCAGCTCCCGAGCAGGGGCATTATCCGGGGAGCTGTTTTTT
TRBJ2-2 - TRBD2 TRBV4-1 CASSQEGLAADQSKLFF TGCGCCAGCAGCCAAGAAGGCCTAGCGGCGGACCAATCAAAGCTGTTTTTT
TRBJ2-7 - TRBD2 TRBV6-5 CASTTASSGDKQYF TGTGCCAGCACTACCGCGTCTAGCGGGGATAAGCAGTACTTC
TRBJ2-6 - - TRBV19 CASRFTAGANVLTF TGTGCCAGTAGATTTACAGCTGGGGCCAACGTCCTGACTTTC
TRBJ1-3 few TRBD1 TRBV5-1 CASSSGQGKHSGNTIYF TGCGCCAGCAGCTCGGGACAGGGAAAGCACTCTGGAAACACCATATATTTT
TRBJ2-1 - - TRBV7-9 CASSLRGSPYNEQFF TGTGCCAGCAGCTTACGAGGGTCCCCCTACAATGAGCAGTTCTTC
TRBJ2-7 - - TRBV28 CASRSGAHEQYF TGTGCCAGCAGATCAGGGGCCCACGAGCAGTACTTC
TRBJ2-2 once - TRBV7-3 CASSSGGQGANTGELFF TGTGCCAGCAGCTCAGGGGGGCAGGGAGCGAACACCGGGGAGCTGTTTTTT
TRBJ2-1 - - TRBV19 CASGTTRGGGYNEQFF TGTGCCAGTGGAACAACCCGAGGGGGTGGCTACAATGAGCAGTTCTTC
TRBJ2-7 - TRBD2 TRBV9 CASSVGTSGTYEQYF TGTGCCAGCAGCGTAGGGACTAGCGGGACCTACGAGCAGTACTTC
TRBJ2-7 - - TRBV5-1 CASSTAEGYYEQYF TGCGCCAGCAGCACGGCGGAGGGATACTACGAGCAGTACTTC
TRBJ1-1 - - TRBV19 CASTAQGLWTEAFF TGTGCCAGTACCGCACAGGGCTTGTGGACTGAAGCTTTCTTT
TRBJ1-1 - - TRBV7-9 CASSQTDSEAFF TGTGCCAGCAGCCAGACAGATAGTGAAGCTTTCTTT
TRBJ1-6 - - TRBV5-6 CASQVGLNNSPLHF TGTGCCAGCCAGGTGGGACTGAATAATTCACCCCTCCACTTT
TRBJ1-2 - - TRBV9 CASSGGGGTNYGYTF TGTGCCAGCAGCGGGGGGGGTGGCACTAACTATGGCTACACCTTC
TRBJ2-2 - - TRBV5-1 CASSLDGRANTGELFF TGCGCCAGCAGCTTGGATGGCAGGGCAAACACCGGGGAGCTGTTTTTT
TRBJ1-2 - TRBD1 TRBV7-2 CASSPGQGYGYTF TGTGCCAGCAGCCCGGGACAGGGATATGGCTACACCTTC
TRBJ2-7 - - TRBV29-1 CSVIRSSSYEQYF TGCAGCGTTATCCGTTCCAGCTCCTACGAGCAGTACTTC
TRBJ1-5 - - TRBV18 CASSSGTRNQPQHF TGTGCCAGCTCGTCCGGGACACGCAATCAGCCCCAGCATTTT
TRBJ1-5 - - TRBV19 CASNDRNQPQHF TGTGCCAGTAATGACAGGAATCAGCCCCAGCATTTT
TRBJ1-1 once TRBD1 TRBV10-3 CAIRTGAGTEAFF TGTGCCATCAGGACAGGGGCAGGCACTGAAGCTTTCTTT
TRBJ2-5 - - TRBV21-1 CASSPEGGLQETQYF TGTGCCAGCAGCCCCGAAGGGGGTCTCCAAGAGACCCAGTACTTC
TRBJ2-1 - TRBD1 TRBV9 CASSPTGGPYNEQFF TGTGCCAGCAGCCCGACAGGGGGACCCTACAATGAGCAGTTCTTC
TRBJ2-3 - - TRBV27 CASSLGQGIVDTQYF TGTGCCAGCAGTTTAGGGCAGGGGATCGTAGATACGCAGTATTTT
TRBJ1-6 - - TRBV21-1 CASSKGGGRYCISPLHF TGTGCCAGCAGCAAAGGGGGGGGTCGGTATTGTATTTCACCCCTCCACTTT
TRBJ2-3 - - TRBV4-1 CASSQEGLRLDTQYF TGCGCCAGCAGCCAAGAGGGGCTCCGTTTAGATACGCAGTATTTT
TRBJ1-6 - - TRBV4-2 CASSPGQFYNSPLHF TGTGCCAGCAGCCCTGGACAGTTTTATAATTCACCCCTCCACTTT
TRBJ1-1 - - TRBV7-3 CASSQPGVTTEAFF TGTGCCAGCAGCCAACCAGGGGTTACCACTGAAGCTTTCTTT
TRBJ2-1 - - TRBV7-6 CASSLISVGGDNEQFF TGTGCCAGCAGCTTGATATCAGTGGGGGGAGACAATGAGCAGTTCTTC
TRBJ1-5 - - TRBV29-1 CSVLVSGSAGQPQHF TGCAGCGTCTTAGTGTCTGGTTCGGCCGGGCAGCCCCAGCATTTT
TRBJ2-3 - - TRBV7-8 CASKPYDLGRSTDTQYF TGTGCCAGCAAGCCATATGACCTGGGCAGAAGCACAGATACGCAGTATTTT